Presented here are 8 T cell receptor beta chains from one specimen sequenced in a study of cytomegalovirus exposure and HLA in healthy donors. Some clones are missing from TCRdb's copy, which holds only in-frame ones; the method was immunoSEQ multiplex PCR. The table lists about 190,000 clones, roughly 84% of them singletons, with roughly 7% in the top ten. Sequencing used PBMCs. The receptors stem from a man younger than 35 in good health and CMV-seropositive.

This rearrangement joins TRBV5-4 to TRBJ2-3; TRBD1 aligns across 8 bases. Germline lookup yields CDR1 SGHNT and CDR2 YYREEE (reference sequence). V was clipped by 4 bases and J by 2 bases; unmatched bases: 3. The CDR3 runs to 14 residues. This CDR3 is CASSQDRVTDTQYF. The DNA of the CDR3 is TGTGCCAGCAGCCAGGACAGGGTCACAGATACGCAGTATTTT. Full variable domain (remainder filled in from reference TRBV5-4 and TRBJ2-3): ETGVTQSPTHLIKTRGQQVTLRCSSQSGHNTVSWYQQALGQGPQFIFQYYREEENGRGNFPPRFSGLQFPNYSSELNVNALELDDSALYLCASSQDRVTDTQYFGPGTRLTVL.

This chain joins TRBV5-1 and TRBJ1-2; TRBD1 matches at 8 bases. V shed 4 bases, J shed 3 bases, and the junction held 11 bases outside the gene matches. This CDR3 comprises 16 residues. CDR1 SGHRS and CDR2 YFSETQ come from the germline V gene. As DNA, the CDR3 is TGCGCCAGCAGCCGGGCCGGGACAGGCCCCGACTATGGCTACACCTTC. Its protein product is CASSRAGTGPDYGYTF.

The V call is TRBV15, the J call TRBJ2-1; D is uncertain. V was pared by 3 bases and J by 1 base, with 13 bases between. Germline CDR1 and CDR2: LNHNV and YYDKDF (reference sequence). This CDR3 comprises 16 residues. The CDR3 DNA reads TGTGCCACCAGCAGTACCGGCCCGCGGTCCTACAATGAGCAGTTCTTC. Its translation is CATSSTGPRSYNEQFF.

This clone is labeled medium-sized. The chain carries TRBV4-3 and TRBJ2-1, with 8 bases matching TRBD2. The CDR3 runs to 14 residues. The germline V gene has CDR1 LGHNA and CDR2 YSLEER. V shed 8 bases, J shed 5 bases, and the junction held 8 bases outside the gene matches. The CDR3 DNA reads TGCGCCAGCGGAGAATTAGCGGGAAACAATGAGCAGTTCTTC. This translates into CASGELAGNNEQFF.

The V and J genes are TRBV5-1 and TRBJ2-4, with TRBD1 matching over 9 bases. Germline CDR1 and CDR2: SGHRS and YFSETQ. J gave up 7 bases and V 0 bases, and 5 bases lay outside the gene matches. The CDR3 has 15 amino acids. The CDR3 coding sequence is TGCGCCAGCAGCTTGGAGGGGACAGGGCACAACATTCAGTACTTC. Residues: CASSLEGTGHNIQYF.

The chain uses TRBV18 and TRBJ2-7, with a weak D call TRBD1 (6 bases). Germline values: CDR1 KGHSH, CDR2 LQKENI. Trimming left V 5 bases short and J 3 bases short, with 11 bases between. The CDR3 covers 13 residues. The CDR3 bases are TGTGCCAGCTCAACCGGGACACTCTACGAGCAGTACTTC. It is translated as CASSTGTLYEQYF. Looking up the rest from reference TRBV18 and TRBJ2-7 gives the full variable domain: NAGVMQNPRHLVRRRGQEARLRCSPMKGHSHVYWYRQLPEEGLKFMVYLQKENIIDESGMPKERFSAEFPKEGPSILRIQQVVRGDSAAYFCASSTGTLYEQYFGPGTRLTVT.

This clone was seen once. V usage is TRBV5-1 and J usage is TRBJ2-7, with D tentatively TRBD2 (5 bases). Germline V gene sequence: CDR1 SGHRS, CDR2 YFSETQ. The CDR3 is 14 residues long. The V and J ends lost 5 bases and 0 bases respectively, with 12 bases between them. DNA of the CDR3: TGCGCCAGCAGTCGGGGTGGTAGCTCCTACGAGCAGTACTTC. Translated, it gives CASSRGGSSYEQYF.

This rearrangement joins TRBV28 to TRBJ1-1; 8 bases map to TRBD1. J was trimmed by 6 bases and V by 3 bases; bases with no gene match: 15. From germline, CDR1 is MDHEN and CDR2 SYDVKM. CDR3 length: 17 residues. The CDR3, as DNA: TGTGCCAGCAGTTTCACCGGGACAGGTCCGACGAGGGCTGAAGCTTTCTTT. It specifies CASSFTGTGPTRAEAFF.